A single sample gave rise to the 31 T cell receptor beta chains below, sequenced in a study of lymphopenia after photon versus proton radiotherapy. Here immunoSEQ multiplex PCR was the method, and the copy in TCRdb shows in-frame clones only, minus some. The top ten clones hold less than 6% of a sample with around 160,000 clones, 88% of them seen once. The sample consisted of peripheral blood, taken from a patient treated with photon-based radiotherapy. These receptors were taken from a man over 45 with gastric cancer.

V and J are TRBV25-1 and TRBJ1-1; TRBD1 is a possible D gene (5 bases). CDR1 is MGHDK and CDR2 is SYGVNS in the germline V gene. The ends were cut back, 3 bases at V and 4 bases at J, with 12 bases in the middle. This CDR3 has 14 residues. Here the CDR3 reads CASSDFRVGTEAFF. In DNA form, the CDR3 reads TGTGCCAGCAGTGATTTCAGGGTGGGCACTGAAGCTTTCTTT. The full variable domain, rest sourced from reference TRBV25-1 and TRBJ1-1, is EADIYQTPRYLVIGTGKKITLECSQTMGHDKMYWYQQDPGMELHLIHYSYGVNSTEKGDLSSESTVSRIRTEHFPLTLESARPSHTSQYLCASSDFRVGTEAFFGQGTRLTVV.

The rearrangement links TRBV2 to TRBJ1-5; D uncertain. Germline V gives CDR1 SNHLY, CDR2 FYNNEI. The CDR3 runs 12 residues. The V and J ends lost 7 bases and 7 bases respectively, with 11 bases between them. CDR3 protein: CASNGEAQPQHF. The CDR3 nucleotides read TGTGCCAGCAATGGGGAGGCGCAGCCCCAGCATTTT.

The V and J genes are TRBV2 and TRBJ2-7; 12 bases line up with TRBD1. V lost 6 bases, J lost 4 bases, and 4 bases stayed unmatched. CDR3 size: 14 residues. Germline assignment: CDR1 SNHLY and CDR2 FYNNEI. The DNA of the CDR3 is TGTGCCAGCAGCGGGACAGGGGGCAGGTACGAGCAGTACTTC. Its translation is CASSGTGGRYEQYF.

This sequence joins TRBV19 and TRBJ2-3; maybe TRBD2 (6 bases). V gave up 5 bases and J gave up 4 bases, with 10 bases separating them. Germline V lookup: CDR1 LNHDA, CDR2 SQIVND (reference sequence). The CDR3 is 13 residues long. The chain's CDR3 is CASSSGLSDTQYF. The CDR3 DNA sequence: TGTGCCAGTAGTTCGGGACTCTCAGATACGCAGTATTTT.

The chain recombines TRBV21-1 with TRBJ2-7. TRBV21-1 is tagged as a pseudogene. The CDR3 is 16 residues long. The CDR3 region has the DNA TGTGCCAGCAGCAAAGAGAGATCTTTGTCGGCTTTCGAGCAGTACTTC. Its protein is CASSKERSLSAFEQYF.

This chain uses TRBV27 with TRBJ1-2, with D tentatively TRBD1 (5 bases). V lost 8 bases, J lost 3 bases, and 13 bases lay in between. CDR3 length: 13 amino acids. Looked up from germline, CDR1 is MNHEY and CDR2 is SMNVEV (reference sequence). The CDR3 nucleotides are TGTGCCAGCGGACTCGCGACAGACTATGGCTACACCTTC. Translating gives CASGLATDYGYTF.

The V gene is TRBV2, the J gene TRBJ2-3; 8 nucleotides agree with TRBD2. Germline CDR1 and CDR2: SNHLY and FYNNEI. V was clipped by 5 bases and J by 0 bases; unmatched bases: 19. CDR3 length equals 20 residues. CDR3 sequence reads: CASSQTPGTRGKSSTDTQYF. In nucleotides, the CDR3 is TGTGCCAGCAGTCAGACCCCCGGGACTAGAGGGAAATCTAGCACAGATACGCAGTATTTT.

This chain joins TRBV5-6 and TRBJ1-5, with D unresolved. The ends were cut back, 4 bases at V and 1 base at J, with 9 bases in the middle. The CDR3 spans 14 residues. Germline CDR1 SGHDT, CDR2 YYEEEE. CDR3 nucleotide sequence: TGTGCCAGCAGCGAGGGAATAAGCAATCAGCCCCAGCATTTT. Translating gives CASSEGISNQPQHF.

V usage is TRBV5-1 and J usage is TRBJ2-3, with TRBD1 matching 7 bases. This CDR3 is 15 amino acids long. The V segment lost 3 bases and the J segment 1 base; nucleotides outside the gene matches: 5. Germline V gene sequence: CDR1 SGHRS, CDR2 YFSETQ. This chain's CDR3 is CASSSQGIRTDTQYF. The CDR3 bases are TGCGCCAGCAGCTCACAGGGGATCCGCACAGATACGCAGTATTTT.

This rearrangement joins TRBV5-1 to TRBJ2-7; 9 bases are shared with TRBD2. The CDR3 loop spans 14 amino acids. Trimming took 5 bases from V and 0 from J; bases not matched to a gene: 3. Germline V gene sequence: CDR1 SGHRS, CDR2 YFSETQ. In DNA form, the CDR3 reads TGCGCCAGCAGTTTTAGCGGGAGCTCCTACGAGCAGTACTTC. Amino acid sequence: CASSFSGSSYEQYF.

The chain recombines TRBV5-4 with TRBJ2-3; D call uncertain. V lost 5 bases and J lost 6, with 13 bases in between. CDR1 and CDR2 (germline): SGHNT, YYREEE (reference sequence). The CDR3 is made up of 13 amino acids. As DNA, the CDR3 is TGTGCCAGCAGATCTGGGCACGCCGATACGCAGTATTTT. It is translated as CASRSGHADTQYF.

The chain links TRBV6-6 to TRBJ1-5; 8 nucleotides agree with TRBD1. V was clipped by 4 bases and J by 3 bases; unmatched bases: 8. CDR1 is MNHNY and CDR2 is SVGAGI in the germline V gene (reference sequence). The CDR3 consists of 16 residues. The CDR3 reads CASSLPQGAPNQPQHF. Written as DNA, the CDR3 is TGTGCCAGCAGTTTACCCCAGGGGGCGCCCAATCAGCCCCAGCATTTT.

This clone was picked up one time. The CDR3 DNA is TGTGCCAGCAGCCTGACAGGGTTCGGGGCTGAAGCTTTCTTT. This translates into CASSLTGFGAEAFF. The V gene is TRBV7-9, the J gene TRBJ1-1, with 7 bases lining up with TRBD1. The junction had 9 bases not matched to a gene; V was cut back by 5 bases and J by 6 bases. The CDR3 loop spans 14 amino acids. Germline values: CDR1 SEHNR, CDR2 FQNEAQ (reference sequence). Based on the CDR3 plus reference TRBV7-9 and TRBJ1-1, the full variable domain is DTGVSQNPRHKITKRGQNVTFRCDPISEHNRLYWYRQTLGQGPEFLTYFQNEAQLEKSRLLSDRFSAERPKGSFSTLEIQRTEQGDSAMYLCASSLTGFGAEAFFGQGTRLTVV.

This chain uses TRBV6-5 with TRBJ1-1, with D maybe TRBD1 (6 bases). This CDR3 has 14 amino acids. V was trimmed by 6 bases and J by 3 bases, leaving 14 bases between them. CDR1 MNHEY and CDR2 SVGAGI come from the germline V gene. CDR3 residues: CASRTGFRDTEAFF. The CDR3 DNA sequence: TGTGCCAGCAGAACAGGGTTTCGTGACACTGAAGCTTTCTTT.

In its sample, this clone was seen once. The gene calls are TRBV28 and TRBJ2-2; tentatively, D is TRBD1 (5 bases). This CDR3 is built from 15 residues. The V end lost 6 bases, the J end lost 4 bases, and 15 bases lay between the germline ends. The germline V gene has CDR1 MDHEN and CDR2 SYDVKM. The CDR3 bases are TGTGCCAGCAGAACCCAGGCAGGGTTCACCGGGGAGCTGTTTTTT. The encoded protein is CASRTQAGFTGELFF.

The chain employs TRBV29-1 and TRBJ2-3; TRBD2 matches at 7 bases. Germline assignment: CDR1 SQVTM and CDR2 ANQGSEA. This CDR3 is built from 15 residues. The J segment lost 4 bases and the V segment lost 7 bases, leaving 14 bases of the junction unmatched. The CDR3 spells CSATRGSGFADTQYF. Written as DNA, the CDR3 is TGCAGCGCCACCCGGGGTAGCGGGTTCGCAGATACGCAGTATTTT.

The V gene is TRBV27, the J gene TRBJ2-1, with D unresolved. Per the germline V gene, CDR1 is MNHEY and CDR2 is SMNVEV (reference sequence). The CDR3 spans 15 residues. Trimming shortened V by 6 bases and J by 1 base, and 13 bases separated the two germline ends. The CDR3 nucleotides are TGTGCCAGCAGCAGCCGGGCAGGATCCTACAATGAGCAGTTCTTC. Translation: CASSSRAGSYNEQFF.

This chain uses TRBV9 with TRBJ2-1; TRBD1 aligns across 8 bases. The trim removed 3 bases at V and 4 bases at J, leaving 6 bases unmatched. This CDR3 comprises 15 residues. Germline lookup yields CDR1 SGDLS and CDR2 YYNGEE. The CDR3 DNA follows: TGTGCCAGCAGCGCCAGGGGGCGAGGGTACAATGAGCAGTTCTTC. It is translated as CASSARGRGYNEQFF.

CDR3 amino acids: CSVIPDRGDQETQYF. In DNA form, the CDR3 reads TGCAGCGTGATTCCGGACAGGGGTGACCAAGAGACCCAGTACTTC. The chain joins TRBV29-1 to TRBJ2-5; 9 bases fit TRBD1. CDR1 and CDR2 from the germline V gene are SQVTM and ANQGSEA. This CDR3 contains 15 residues. V lost 6 bases, J lost 0 bases, and 8 bases stayed unmatched.

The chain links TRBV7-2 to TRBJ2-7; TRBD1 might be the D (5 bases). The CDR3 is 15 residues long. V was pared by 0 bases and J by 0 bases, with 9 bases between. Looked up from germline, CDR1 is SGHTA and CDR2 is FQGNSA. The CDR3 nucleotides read TGTGCCAGCAGCTTAGCTCAAGACAGCTCCTACGAGCAGTACTTC. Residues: CASSLAQDSSYEQYF.

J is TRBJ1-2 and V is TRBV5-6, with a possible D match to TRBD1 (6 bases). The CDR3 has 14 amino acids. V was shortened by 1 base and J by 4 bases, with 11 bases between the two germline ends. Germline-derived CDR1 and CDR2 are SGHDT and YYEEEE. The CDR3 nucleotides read TGTGCCAGCAGCTTGACAGGGATTTCCTATGGCTACACCTTC. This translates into CASSLTGISYGYTF. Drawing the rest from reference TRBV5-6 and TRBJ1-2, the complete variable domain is DAGVTQSPTHLIKTRGQQVTLRCSPKSGHDTVSWYQQALGQGPQFIFQYYEEEERQRGNFPDRFSGHQFPNYSSELNVNALLLGDSALYLCASSLTGISYGYTFGSGTRLTVV.

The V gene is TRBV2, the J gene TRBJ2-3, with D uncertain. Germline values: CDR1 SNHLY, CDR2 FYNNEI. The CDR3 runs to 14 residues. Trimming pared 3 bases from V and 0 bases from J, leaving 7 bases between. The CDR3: CASSEVYSTDTQYF. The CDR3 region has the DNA TGTGCCAGCAGTGAGGTCTATAGCACAGATACGCAGTATTTT.

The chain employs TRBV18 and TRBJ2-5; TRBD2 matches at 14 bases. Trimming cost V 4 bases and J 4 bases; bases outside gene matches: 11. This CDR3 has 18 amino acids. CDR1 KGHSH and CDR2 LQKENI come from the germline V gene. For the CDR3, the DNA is TGTGCCAGCTCACTCGGACTAGCGGGAGGATCAGGTGCAGAGACCCAGTACTTC. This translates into CASSLGLAGGSGAETQYF.

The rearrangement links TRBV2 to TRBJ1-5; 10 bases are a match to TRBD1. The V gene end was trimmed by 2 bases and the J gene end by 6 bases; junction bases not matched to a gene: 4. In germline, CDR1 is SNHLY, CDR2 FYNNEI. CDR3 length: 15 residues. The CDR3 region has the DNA TGTGCCAGCAGTGAACGACAGGGGGCACCTCAGCCCCAGCATTTT. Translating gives CASSERQGAPQPQHF.

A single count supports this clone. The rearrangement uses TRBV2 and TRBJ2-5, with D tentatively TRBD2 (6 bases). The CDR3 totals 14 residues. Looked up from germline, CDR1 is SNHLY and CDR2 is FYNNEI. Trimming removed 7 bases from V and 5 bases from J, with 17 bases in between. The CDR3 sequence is CASKGTGAAETQYF. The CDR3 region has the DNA TGTGCCAGCAAGGGCACGGGAGCAGCGGAGACCCAGTACTTC.

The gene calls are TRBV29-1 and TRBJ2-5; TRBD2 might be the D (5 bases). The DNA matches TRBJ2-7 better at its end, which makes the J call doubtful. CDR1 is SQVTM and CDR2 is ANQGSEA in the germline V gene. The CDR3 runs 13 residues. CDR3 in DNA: TGCAGCGTTGTTCTCCTGGACTCGTACGAGCAGTACTTC. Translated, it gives CSVVLLDSYEQYF.

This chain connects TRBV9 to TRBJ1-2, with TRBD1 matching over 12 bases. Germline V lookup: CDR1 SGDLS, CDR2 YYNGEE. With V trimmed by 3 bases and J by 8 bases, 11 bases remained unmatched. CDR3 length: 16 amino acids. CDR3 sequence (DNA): TGTGCCAGCAGCGCGGACCCGGGACAGGGGGCCGGCGGCTACACCTTC. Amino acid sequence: CASSADPGQGAGGYTF.

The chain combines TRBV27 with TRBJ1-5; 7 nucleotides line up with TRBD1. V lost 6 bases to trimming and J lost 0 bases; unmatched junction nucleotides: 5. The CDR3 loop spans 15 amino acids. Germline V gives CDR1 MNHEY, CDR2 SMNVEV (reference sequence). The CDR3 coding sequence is TGTGCCAGCAGGACGGGACAGCATAGCAATCAGCCCCAGCATTTT. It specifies CASRTGQHSNQPQHF.

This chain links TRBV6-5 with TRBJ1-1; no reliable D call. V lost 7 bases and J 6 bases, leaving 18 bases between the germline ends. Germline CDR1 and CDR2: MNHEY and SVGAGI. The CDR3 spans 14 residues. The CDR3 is CASTPELLSAEAFF. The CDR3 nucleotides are TGTGCCAGCACCCCAGAGTTATTGAGTGCTGAAGCTTTCTTT.

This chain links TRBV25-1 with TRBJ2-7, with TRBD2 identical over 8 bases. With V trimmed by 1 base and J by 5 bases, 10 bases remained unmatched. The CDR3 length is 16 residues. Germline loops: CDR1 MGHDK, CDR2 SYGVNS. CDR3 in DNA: TGTGCCAGCAGTGAATCTGGCGGGAGGACTGCCGACGAGCAGTACTTC. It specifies CASSESGGRTADEQYF.

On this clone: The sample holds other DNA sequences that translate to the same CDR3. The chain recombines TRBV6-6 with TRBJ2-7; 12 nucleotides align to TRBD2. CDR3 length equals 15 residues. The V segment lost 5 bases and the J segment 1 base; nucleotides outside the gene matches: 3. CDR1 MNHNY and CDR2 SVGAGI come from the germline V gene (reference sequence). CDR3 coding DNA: TGTGCCAGCAGTAATCTAGCGGGAGGGTCCTACGAGCAGTACTTC. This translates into CASSNLAGGSYEQYF.